This T cell receptor (beta chain) was identified in a study of blood T cell repertoires in COVID-19. Turning to the study itself: COVID-19 samples, acute and convalescent, were from the United States, Italy and Spain. Nucleic acid was either cDNA or gDNA, and it came from T cells, B-cell-depleted T cells, or PBMCs.

This clone turned up a few times. In the original processing: Nucleated cell number was recorded as an estimate derived from reference gene primer amplification. Only in-frame clones appear in the TCRdb table, and some are missing; sequencing was by immunoSEQ multiplex PCR. V and J calls and clone size are as listed in that table; D and trimming were resolved from the DNA. The table includes about 140,000 clones, approximately 82% detected once. CDR1 and CDR2 (germline): SGHRS, YFSETQ. The CDR3 contains 18 residues. The ends were cut back, 0 bases at V and 3 bases at J, with 21 bases in the middle. This chain links TRBV5-1 with TRBJ1-1, with TRBD1 as a possible D gene (5 bases). The sequenced sample was peripheral blood. The TCR originated in a man between 60 and 75 years old who had recovered from COVID-19. CDR3 nucleotide sequence: TGCGCCAGCAGCTTGGCCTCAACGTCTAACGCAGGGCACACTGAAGCTTTCTTT. Protein product: CASSLASTSNAGHTEAFF.